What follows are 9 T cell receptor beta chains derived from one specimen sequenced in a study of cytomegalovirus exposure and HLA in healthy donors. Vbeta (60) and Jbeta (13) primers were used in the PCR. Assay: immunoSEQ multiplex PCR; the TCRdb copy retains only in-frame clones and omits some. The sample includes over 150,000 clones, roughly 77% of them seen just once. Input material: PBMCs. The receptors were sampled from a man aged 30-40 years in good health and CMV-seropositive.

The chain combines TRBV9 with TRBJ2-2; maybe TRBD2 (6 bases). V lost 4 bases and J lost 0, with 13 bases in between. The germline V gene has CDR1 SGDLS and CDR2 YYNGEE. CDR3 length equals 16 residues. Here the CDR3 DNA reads TGTGCCAGCAGCACTTTGCAGCGGGCGAACACCGGGGAGCTGTTTTTT. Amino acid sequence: CASSTLQRANTGELFF.

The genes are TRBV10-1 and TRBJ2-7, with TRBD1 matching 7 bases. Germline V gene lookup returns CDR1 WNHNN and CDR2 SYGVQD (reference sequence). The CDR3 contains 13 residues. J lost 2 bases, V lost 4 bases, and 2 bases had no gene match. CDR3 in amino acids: CASSGQGPYEQYF. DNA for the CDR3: TGCGCCAGCAGTGGACAGGGCCCCTACGAGCAGTACTTC.

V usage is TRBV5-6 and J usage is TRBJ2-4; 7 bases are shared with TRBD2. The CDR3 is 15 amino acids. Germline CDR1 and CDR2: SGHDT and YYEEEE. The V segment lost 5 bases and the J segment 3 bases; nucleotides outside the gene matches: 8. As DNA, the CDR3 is TGTGCCAGCAGTAGTGCGGGGGAGGTCAAAAACATTCAGTACTTC. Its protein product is CASSSAGEVKNIQYF.

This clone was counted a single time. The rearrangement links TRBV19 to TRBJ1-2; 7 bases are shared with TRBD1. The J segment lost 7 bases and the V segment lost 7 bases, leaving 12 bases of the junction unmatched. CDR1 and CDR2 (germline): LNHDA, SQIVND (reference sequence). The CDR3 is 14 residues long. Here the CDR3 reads CASNPDRSRGGYTF. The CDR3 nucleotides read TGTGCCAGTAACCCGGACAGGTCCCGTGGTGGCTACACCTTC. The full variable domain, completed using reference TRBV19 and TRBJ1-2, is DGGITQSPKYLFRKEGQNVTLSCEQNLNHDAMYWYRQDPGQGLRLIYYSQIVNDFQKGDIAEGYSVSREKKESFPLTVTSAQKNPTAFYLCASNPDRSRGGYTFGSGTRLTVV.

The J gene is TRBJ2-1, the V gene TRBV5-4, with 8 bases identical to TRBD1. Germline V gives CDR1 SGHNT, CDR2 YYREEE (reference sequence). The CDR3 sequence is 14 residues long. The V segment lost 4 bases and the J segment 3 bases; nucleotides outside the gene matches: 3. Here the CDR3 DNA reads TGTGCCAGCAGCGCGACAGGGGACTACAATGAGCAGTTCTTC. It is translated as CASSATGDYNEQFF.

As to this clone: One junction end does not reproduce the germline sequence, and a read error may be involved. CDR3 sequence: CASTDNTEAFF. In DNA form, the CDR3 reads TGTGCCAGCACGGACAACACTGAAGCCTTCTTT. The chain links TRBV2 to TRBJ1-1, with D perhaps matching TRBD1 (5 bases). Germline CDR1 is SNHLY and CDR2 is FYNNEI. CDR3 length: 11 amino acids.

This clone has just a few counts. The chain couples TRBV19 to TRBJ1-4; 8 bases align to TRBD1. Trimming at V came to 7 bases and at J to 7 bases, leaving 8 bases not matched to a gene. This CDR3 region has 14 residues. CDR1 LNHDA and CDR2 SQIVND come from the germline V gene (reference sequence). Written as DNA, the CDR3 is TGTGCCAGTACCTCGGACAGGGCATCTGAAAAACTGTTTTTT. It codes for CASTSDRASEKLFF.

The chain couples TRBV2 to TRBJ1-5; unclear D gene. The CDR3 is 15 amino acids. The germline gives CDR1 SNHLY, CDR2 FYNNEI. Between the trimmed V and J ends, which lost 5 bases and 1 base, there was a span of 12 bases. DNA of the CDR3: TGTGCCAGCAGTCGGGAACTCCCGAGCAATCAGCCCCAGCATTTT. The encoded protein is CASSRELPSNQPQHF.

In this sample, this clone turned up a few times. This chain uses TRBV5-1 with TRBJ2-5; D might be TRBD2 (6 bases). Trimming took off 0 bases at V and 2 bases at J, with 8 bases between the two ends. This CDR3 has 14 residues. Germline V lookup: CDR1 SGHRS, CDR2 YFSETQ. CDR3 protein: CASSLEGRQETQYF. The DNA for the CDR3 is TGCGCCAGCAGCTTGGAGGGGAGGCAAGAGACCCAGTACTTC.